The 20 T cell receptor beta chains below were found in one sample sequenced in a study of shared clonotypes between healthy human individuals. Generated by immunoSEQ multiplex PCR, the TCRdb table keeps only in-frame clones and is missing some. The sample carries 450,000 to 500,000 clones, approximately 79% recorded once. Sequencing was carried out using PBMCs. The source is a woman aged 40 to 49 in good health. Some clones in this sample may be carry-over from other donors' samples.

The chain is built from TRBV9 and TRBJ2-7, with 7 bases matching TRBD1. The length of the CDR3 is 13 residues. Germline V lookup: CDR1 SGDLS, CDR2 YYNGEE. Trimming cost V 3 bases and J 3 bases; bases outside gene matches: 3. CDR3 coding DNA: TGTGCCAGCAGCGCTACAGGGGACTACGAGCAGTACTTC. This gives the protein CASSATGDYEQYF.

J is TRBJ1-4 and V is TRBV7-2; 7 nucleotides align to TRBD1. The CDR3 loop spans 15 amino acids. Germline V CDR1 and CDR2: SGHTA, FQGNSA. The V and J ends lost 2 bases and 8 bases, in that order; junction bases with no gene match: 8. The CDR3 DNA follows: TGTGCCAGCAGCTTACGACAGGGAATTGGCGAAAAACTGTTTTTT. It is translated as CASSLRQGIGEKLFF.

This clone was observed once. The CDR3 region is CASFLSREGRTGELFF. In nucleotides, the CDR3 is TGTGCCAGCTTTCTCTCGCGGGAGGGCAGGACCGGGGAGCTGTTTTTT. The rearrangement uses TRBV27 and TRBJ2-2; 9 bases match TRBD2. This CDR3 comprises 16 residues. V trimming: 8 bases; J trimming: 5 bases; junction bases outside the gene matches: 12. Germline V lookup: CDR1 MNHEY, CDR2 SMNVEV (reference sequence).

This clone has a count of ten or more. This sequence joins TRBV5-6 and TRBJ2-3, with 9 bases fitting TRBD1. Germline CDR1 reads SGHDT; CDR2 reads YYEEEE. The CDR3 is 18 residues long. V lost 0 bases to trimming and J lost 0 bases; unmatched junction nucleotides: 8. The CDR3 DNA reads as TGTGCCAGCAGCTTGGATAGGACAGGGGTCATTAGCACAGATACGCAGTATTTT. Protein: CASSLDRTGVISTDTQYF.

V is TRBV6-6 and J is TRBJ2-7; D is perhaps TRBD1 (6 bases). This CDR3 has 12 amino acids. Germline V lookup: CDR1 MNHNY, CDR2 SVGAGI (reference sequence). Trimming left V 10 bases short and J 5 bases short, with 15 bases between. The CDR3 spells CATQGSPDEQYF. The CDR3 region has the DNA TGTGCCACCCAGGGGTCCCCCGACGAGCAGTACTTC.

J is TRBJ1-5 and V is TRBV14; D is unclear. The CDR3 extends over 14 amino acids. V shed 2 bases and J shed 4 bases, with 9 bases lying between them. The germline gives CDR1 SGHDN, CDR2 FVKESK. This CDR3 is CASSQIRGNQPQHF. CDR3 nucleotide sequence: TGTGCCAGCAGCCAAATCCGGGGTAATCAGCCCCAGCATTTT.

The gene calls are TRBV19 and TRBJ1-2, with D perhaps matching TRBD1 (6 bases). Trimming stripped 7 bases from V and 0 bases from J, with 9 bases between. Germline CDR1 is LNHDA and CDR2 is SQIVND (reference sequence). The CDR3 sequence is 13 residues long. CDR3 bases: TGTGCCAGTATATCAGGGGCTAACTATGGCTACACCTTC. This translates into CASISGANYGYTF.

A few counts support this clone. This CDR3 is also generated by other DNA sequences in the sample. The chain recombines TRBV7-9 with TRBJ2-5; 7 positions agree with TRBD1. Unmatched junction bases numbered 2, after V lost 5 bases and J lost 5 bases. Germline V CDR1 and CDR2: SEHNR, FQNEAQ (reference sequence). The CDR3 has 12 amino acids. CDR3 DNA sequence: TGTGCCAGCAGCCCACAGGGGGAGACCCAGTACTTC. It specifies CASSPQGETQYF.

The chain recombines TRBV5-1 with TRBJ2-5, with D maybe TRBD1 (6 bases). V shed 3 bases and J shed 1 base, with 7 bases lying between them. The CDR3 consists of 13 residues. Germline V gene data show CDR1 as SGHRS and CDR2 as YFSETQ. The CDR3 loop reads CASSWDTQETQYF. In DNA form, the CDR3 reads TGCGCCAGCAGCTGGGACACCCAAGAGACCCAGTACTTC.

J is TRBJ2-3 and V is TRBV19; TRBD2 is a possible D gene (5 bases). With 2 bases removed from V and 5 bases from J, the gap between germline ends came to 14 bases. Germline lookup yields CDR1 LNHDA and CDR2 SQIVND (reference sequence). The CDR3 length is 15 residues. The CDR3 sequence is CASSISPGVKDTQYF. Written as DNA, the CDR3 is TGTGCCAGTAGTATAAGCCCCGGGGTTAAAGATACGCAGTATTTT. The full variable domain, with the rest looked up from reference TRBV19 and TRBJ2-3, is DGGITQSPKYLFRKEGQNVTLSCEQNLNHDAMYWYRQDPGQGLRLIYYSQIVNDFQKGDIAEGYSVSREKKESFPLTVTSAQKNPTAFYLCASSISPGVKDTQYFGPGTRLTVL.

The chain recombines TRBV5-1 with TRBJ1-1; no clear D gene. The CDR3 is 12 amino acids. Trimming took off 0 bases at V and 8 bases at J, with 8 bases between the two ends. CDR1 is SGHRS and CDR2 is YFSETQ in the germline V gene. The DNA for the CDR3 is TGCGCCAGCAGCTTGGGGGTATCGGAAGCTTTCTTT. It specifies CASSLGVSEAFF. Variable domain in full (rest from reference TRBV5-1 and TRBJ1-1): KAGVTQTPRYLIKTRGQQVTLSCSPISGHRSVSWYQQTPGQGLQFLFEYFSETQRNKGNFPGRFSGRQFSNSRSEMNVSTLELGDSALYLCASSLGVSEAFFGQGTRLTVV.

This clone has a count of ten or more. The CDR3 protein is CSVSGTGAETQYF. CDR3 in DNA: TGCAGCGTTTCTGGGACAGGGGCGGAGACCCAGTACTTC. The chain has TRBV29-1 and TRBJ2-5; 10 bases map to TRBD1. This CDR3 comprises 13 residues. The germline gives CDR1 SQVTM, CDR2 ANQGSEA. J gave up 5 bases and V 5 bases, and 5 bases lay outside the gene matches.

With respect to this clone: One end of the junction fails to match germline, which may point to a read error. The CDR3 protein is CASSLPAGPLLF. The CDR3 bases are TGTGCCAGCAGCCTGCCTGCGGGACCTCTTCTCTTC. The chain uses TRBV4-2 and TRBJ2-1, with TRBD2 as a possible D gene (6 bases). The CDR3 extends over 12 amino acids. Per germline, CDR1 LGHNA and CDR2 YNFKEQ.

This clone was picked up a small number of times. The V call is TRBV7-9, the J call TRBJ2-7, with TRBD1 matching over 7 bases. The CDR3 spans 13 residues. The J segment lost 5 bases and the V segment lost 5 bases, leaving 6 bases of the junction unmatched. Germline CDR1 is SEHNR and CDR2 is FQNEAQ (reference sequence). CDR3 nucleotide sequence: TGTGCCAGCAGCCTTGGGACAGAAGACGAGCAGTACTTC. Protein sequence: CASSLGTEDEQYF.

The chain carries TRBV29-1 and TRBJ2-1; tentatively, D is TRBD2 (6 bases). V was clipped by 1 base and J by 6 bases, with 16 bases between them. CDR3 length: 15 residues. From germline, CDR1 is SQVTM and CDR2 ANQGSEA. This chain's CDR3 is CSVEALGGPANEQFF. The CDR3 bases are TGCAGCGTTGAAGCCTTGGGGGGACCCGCCAATGAGCAGTTCTTC.

The rearrangement uses TRBV7-9 and TRBJ1-2; 10 bases are shared with TRBD1. CDR1 is SEHNR and CDR2 is FQNEAQ in the germline V gene (reference sequence). CDR3 length: 15 amino acids. The ends lost 7 bases at V and 4 bases at J; junction bases unmatched: 9. The CDR3 nucleotides are TGTGCCAGCACGCCAGGGACAGGGGATAGCTATGGCTACACCTTC. It translates to CASTPGTGDSYGYTF.

The chain recombines TRBV28 with TRBJ1-2; D not certain. Germline CDR1 is MDHEN and CDR2 is SYDVKM. The CDR3 extends over 14 amino acids. V shed 6 bases and J shed 13 bases, with 24 bases lying between them. CDR3 amino acids: CASSATPLTTLPTF. The CDR3 nucleotides are TGTGCCAGCAGCGCGACTCCACTTACGACACTTCCCACCTTC.

The chain combines TRBV6-5 with TRBJ2-7, with TRBD2 matching 13 bases. The junction had 8 bases not matched to a gene; V was cut back by 2 bases and J by 7 bases. Germline values: CDR1 MNHEY, CDR2 SVGAGI. The CDR3 is made up of 16 amino acids. The CDR3 coding sequence is TGTGCCAGCAGTTACCCAGGGACTAGCGGGACGGGGGAGCAGTACTTC. It translates to CASSYPGTSGTGEQYF.

The chain recombines TRBV6-1 with TRBJ1-5, with a weak D call TRBD1 (6 bases). The CDR3 contains 15 residues. V was cut by 6 bases and J by 9 bases, with 21 bases left in between. Looked up from germline, CDR1 is MNHNS and CDR2 is SASEGT. The CDR3 loop is CASRPTGFDSSPQHF. Here the CDR3 DNA reads TGTGCCAGCAGGCCCACAGGGTTTGATAGTTCGCCCCAGCATTTT.

The rearrangement joins TRBV14 to TRBJ2-7, with TRBD2 matching 12 bases. With 1 base clipped from V and 4 bases from J, the junction kept 2 bases outside the gene matches. The CDR3 length is 15 residues. Germline V lookup: CDR1 SGHDN, CDR2 FVKESK. The chain's CDR3 is CASSQATSGRYEQYF. DNA for the CDR3: TGTGCCAGCAGCCAAGCGACTAGCGGGAGATACGAGCAGTACTTC.